The clone carrying this TCR beta chain was recorded only once. The J segment lost 5 bases and the V segment lost 0 bases, leaving 7 bases of the junction unmatched. Per the germline V gene, CDR1 is SNHLY and CDR2 is FYNNEI. This CDR3 has 17 amino acids. These data originate in a study of blood T cells in healthy people across ages. The authors ran a second PCR of 7 to 11 cycles using a sample-barcoded 5' primer and a J-beta primer mix. TCRdb reprocessed the 5' RACE reads with MiXCR, giving one entry per CDR3 protein. The table has about 760,000 distinct CDR3 sequences, about 25% seen once; the top ten hold more than 7.5%. The sample also formed part of further work on T cells of mothers and their children.

The chain recombines TRBV2 with TRBJ2-1; 10 bases align to TRBD2. The TCR comes from a boy aged 5-17 years in good health. The material sequenced was blood. CDR3 bases: TGTGCCAGCAGTGAAGCGCTCAGCGGGAGGGCCCACAATGAGCAGTTCTTC. Its protein product is CASSEALSGRAHNEQFF.